This T cell receptor beta chain was sequenced during a study of regulatory T cells in long-lasting Graves disease. Across the whole study: The definition of persistent Graves' disease was over 5 years of antithyroid drugs with positive TSH receptor antibodies.

Time point specified: persistent/refractory GD, antithyroid drugs over 5 years with positive TRAb. The TCR library was made from RNA that had been extracted from PBMCs in TRIzol. This clonotype has a handful of counts. iRepertoire HTBI primers and Arm-PCR of CDR3 regions built TCR beta libraries. TCRdb used MiXCR to reprocess the multiplex PCR reads, holding one entry per CDR3 protein. The table shows about 470,000 distinct CDR3 sequences, with less than 25% occurring only once. V was shortened by 5 bases and J by 11 bases, with 13 bases between the two germline ends. The length of the CDR3 is 12 residues. The germline V gene encodes CDR1 MNHNS and CDR2 SASEGT.

The sequencing here drew on peripheral blood mononuclear cells (PBMCs), taken when the disease was refractory, from a patient treated with antithyroid drugs. The V and J genes are TRBV6-1 and TRBJ1-5; TRBD1 might be the D (6 bases). This TCR was sampled from a female donor with Graves disease. The CDR3 nucleotides are TGTGCCAGCAGTCCCGGGACACCAGCCCAGCATTTT. Translated, it gives CASSPGTPAQHF.